This TCR beta chain stems from a study of T cell repertoires in cytomegalovirus infection. The CDR3 runs to 17 residues. With V trimmed by 3 bases and J by 0 bases, 9 bases remained unmatched. CDR1 MDHEN and CDR2 SYDVKM come from the germline V gene. MiXCR was run by TCRdb on the reads, yielding one entry per CDR3 protein. The data hold hundreds of thousands of distinct CDR3 sequences, with more than 20% observed a single time. For this clonotype: What it binds is unknown.

Study-level points and caveats: Clonotypes of TCR beta that were HLA-C-restricted and CMV-specific dominated the ex vivo response.

The sequenced material came from CD8+ T cells from PBMCs. The source of this sequence is a human donor in good health (CMV status not recorded). Some clones in this sample may be carry-over from other donors' samples. This chain links TRBV28 with TRBJ2-7; 9 bases match TRBD2. CDR3 coding DNA: TGTGCCAGCAGTTTTAGCGGGAGCCGCTCCAGCTCCTACGAGCAGTACGTC. Translated, it gives CASSFSGSRSSSYEQYV.